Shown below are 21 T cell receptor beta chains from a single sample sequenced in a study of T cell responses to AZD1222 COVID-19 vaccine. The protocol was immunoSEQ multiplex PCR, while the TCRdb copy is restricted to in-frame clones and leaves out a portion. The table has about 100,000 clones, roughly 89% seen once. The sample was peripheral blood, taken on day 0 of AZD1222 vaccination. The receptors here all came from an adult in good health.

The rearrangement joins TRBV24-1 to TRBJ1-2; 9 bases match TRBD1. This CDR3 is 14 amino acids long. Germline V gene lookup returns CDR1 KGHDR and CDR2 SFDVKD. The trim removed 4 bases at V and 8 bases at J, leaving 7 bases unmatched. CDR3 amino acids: CATSDPYTGGGYTF. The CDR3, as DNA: TGTGCCACCAGTGACCCCTACACAGGGGGCGGCTACACCTTC.

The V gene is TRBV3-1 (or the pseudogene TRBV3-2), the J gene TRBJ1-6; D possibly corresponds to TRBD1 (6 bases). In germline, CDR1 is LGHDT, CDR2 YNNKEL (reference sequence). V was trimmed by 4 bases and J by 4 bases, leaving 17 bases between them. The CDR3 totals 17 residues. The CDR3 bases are TGTGCCAGCAGCCCCACAACACAGGGAGCGTATAATTCACCCCTCCACTTT. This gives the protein CASSPTTQGAYNSPLHF.

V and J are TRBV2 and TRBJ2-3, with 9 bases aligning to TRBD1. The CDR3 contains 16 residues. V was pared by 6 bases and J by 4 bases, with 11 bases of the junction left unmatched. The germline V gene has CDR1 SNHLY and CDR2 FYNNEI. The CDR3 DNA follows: TGTGCCAGCAGACGCGGCGGGACAGGGATCCCAGATACGCAGTATTTT. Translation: CASRRGGTGIPDTQYF. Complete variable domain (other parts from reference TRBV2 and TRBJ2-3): EPEVTQTPSHQVTQMGQEVILRCVPISNHLYFYWYRQILGQKVEFLVSFYNNEISEKSEIFDDQFSVERPDGSNFTLKIRSTKLEDSAMYFCASRRGGTGIPDTQYFGPGTRLTVL.

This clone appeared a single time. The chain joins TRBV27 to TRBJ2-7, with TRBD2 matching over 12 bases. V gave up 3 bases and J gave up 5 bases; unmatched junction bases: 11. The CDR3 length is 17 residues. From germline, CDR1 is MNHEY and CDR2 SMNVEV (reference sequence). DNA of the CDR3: TGTGCCAGCAGTTTCATTCTACCTAGCGGGAGGGCCCACGAGCAGTACTTC. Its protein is CASSFILPSGRAHEQYF.

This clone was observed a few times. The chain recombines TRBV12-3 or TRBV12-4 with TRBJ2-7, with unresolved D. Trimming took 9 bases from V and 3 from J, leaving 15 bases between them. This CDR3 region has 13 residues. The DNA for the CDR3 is TGTGCCAGTACCGAGCCCCCGTACTACGAGCAGTACTTC. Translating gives CASTEPPYYEQYF.

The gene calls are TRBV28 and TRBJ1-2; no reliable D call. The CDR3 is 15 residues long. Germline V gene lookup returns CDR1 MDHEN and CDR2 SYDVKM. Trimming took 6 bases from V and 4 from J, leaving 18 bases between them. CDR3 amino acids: CASRANGSGGYGYTF. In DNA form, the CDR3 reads TGTGCCAGCAGGGCTAACGGGTCCGGCGGCTATGGCTACACCTTC.

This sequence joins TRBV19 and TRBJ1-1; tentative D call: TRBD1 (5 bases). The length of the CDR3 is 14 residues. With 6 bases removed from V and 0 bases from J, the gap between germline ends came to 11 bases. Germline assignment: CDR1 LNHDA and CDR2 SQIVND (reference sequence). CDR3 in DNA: TGTGCCAGTAGACCTCAGGGTTTGAACACTGAAGCTTTCTTT. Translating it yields CASRPQGLNTEAFF.

The chain's CDR3 is CASRFGSAGSYEQYF. For the CDR3, the DNA is TGCGCCAGCAGGTTTGGGTCAGCGGGCTCCTACGAGCAGTACTTC. The chain links TRBV5-1 to TRBJ2-7, with D tentatively TRBD2 (6 bases). This CDR3 is built from 15 residues. Germline CDR1 and CDR2: SGHRS and YFSETQ. Deletions cut 5 bases from V and 0 bases from J, with 15 bases between.

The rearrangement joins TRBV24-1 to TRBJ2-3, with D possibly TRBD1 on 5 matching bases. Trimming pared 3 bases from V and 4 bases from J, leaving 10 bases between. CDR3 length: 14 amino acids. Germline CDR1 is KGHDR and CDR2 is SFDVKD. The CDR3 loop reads CATSDPREADTQYF. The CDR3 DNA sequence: TGTGCCACCAGTGATCCCAGGGAAGCAGATACGCAGTATTTT.

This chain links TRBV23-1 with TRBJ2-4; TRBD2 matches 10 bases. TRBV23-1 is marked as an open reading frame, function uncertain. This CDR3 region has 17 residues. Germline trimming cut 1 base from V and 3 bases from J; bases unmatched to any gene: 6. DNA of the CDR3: TGCGCCAGCAGTCAATTAAGCGGGAGGGAGGGCAAAAACATTCAGTACTTC. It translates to CASSQLSGREGKNIQYF.

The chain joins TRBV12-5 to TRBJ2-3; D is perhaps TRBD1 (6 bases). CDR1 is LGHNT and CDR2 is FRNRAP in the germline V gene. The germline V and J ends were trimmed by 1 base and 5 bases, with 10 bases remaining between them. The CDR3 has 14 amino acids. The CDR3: CASGLGGHLDTQYF. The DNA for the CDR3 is TGTGCTAGTGGTTTGGGGGGGCACTTAGATACGCAGTATTTT.

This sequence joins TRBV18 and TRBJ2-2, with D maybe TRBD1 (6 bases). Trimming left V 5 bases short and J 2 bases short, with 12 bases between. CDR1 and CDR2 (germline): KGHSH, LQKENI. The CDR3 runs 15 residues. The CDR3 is CASSARTANTGELFF. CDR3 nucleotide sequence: TGTGCCAGCTCAGCAAGGACAGCTAACACCGGGGAGCTGTTTTTT.

This CDR3 reads CASSPLAGGGTGELFF. CDR3 sequence (DNA): TGCGCCAGCAGCCCGTTAGCGGGAGGAGGCACCGGGGAGCTGTTTTTT. The rearrangement links TRBV5-1 to TRBJ2-2; 10 bases map to TRBD2. V lost 4 bases, J lost 4 bases, and 7 bases stayed unmatched. Germline-derived CDR1 and CDR2 are SGHRS and YFSETQ. This CDR3 comprises 16 residues.

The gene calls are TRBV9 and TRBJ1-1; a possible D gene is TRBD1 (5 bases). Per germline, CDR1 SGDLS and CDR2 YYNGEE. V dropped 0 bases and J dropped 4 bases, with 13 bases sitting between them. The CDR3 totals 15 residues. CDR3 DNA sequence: TGTGCCAGCAGCGTAGATTGGGGCGGGACCACTGAAGCTTTCTTT. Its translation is CASSVDWGGTTEAFF.

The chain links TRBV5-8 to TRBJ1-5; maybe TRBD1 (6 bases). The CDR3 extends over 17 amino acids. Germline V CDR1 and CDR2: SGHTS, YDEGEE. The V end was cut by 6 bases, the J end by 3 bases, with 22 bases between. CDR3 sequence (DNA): TGTGCCAGCACTCCCTCAGGAGGGGGAAGCCCCAATCAGCCCCAGCATTTT. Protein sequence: CASTPSGGGSPNQPQHF.

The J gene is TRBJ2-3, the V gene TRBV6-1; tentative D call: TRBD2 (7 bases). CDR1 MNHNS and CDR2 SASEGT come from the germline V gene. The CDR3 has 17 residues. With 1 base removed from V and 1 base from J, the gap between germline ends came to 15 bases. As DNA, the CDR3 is TGTGCCAGCAGTGAAGAGGGCGCGGGGGCCGGCACAGATACGCAGTATTTT. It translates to CASSEEGAGAGTDTQYF.

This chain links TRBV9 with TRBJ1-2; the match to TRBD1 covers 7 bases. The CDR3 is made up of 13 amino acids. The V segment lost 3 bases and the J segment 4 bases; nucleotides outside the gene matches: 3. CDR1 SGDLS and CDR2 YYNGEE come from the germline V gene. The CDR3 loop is CASSAQGLYGYTF. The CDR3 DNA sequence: TGTGCCAGCAGCGCACAGGGGCTCTATGGCTACACCTTC.

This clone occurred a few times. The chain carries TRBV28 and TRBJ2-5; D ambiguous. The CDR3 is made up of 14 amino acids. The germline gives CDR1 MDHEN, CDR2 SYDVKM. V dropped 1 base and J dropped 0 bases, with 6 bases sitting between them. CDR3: CASSLLFNQETQYF. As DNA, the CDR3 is TGTGCCAGCAGTTTATTGTTTAACCAAGAGACCCAGTACTTC.

The chain's CDR3 is CASSIDGTRRSSGNTIYF. The CDR3, as DNA: TGTGCCAGTAGTATAGATGGGACACGACGTTCTTCTGGAAACACCATATATTTT. The chain links TRBV19 to TRBJ1-3; D may be TRBD1 (6 bases). Looked up from germline, CDR1 is LNHDA and CDR2 is SQIVND (reference sequence). With 0 bases removed from V and 1 base from J, the gap between germline ends came to 16 bases. The CDR3 is made up of 18 amino acids. The full variable domain, completed using reference TRBV19 and TRBJ1-3, is DGGITQSPKYLFRKEGQNVTLSCEQNLNHDAMYWYRQDPGQGLRLIYYSQIVNDFQKGDIAEGYSVSREKKESFPLTVTSAQKNPTAFYLCASSIDGTRRSSGNTIYFGEGSWLTVV.

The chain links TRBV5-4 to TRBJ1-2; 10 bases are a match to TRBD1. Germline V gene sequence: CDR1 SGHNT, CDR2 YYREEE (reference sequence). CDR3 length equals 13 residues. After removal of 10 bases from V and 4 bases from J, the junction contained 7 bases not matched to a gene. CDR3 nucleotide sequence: TGTGCCTACCGGACAGGGGGATTCTATGGCTACACCTTC. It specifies CAYRTGGFYGYTF.

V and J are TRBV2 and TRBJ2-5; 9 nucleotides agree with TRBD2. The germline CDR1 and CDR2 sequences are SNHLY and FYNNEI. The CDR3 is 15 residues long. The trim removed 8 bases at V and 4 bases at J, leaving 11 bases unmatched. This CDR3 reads CASSGGGGAGETQYF. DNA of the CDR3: TGTGCCAGCTCTGGGGGCGGGGGGGCCGGAGAGACCCAGTACTTC. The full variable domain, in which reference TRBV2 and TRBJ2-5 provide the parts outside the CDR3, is EPEVTQTPSHQVTQMGQEVILRCVPISNHLYFYWYRQILGQKVEFLVSFYNNEISEKSEIFDDQFSVERPDGSNFTLKIRSTKLEDSAMYFCASSGGGGAGETQYFGPGTRLLVL.